The source of this T cell receptor beta chain is a study of blood T cell repertoires in COVID-19. As for the study in general: COVID-19 samples collected from the United States, Italy and Spain covered acute and convalescent phases. T cells, B-cell-depleted T cells, or PBMCs supplied cDNA or gDNA.

Germline CDR1 is SGHRS and CDR2 is YFSETQ. The CDR3 covers 16 residues. V lost 1 base and J lost 4; bases outside the gene matches: 8. Under the authors' procedure: Reference gene primers were amplified, and this amplification served to estimate nucleated cell counts. Here immunoSEQ multiplex PCR was the method, and the copy in TCRdb shows in-frame clones only, minus some. That table furnishes V, J and clone size, whereas the DNA furnished D and trimming. The repertoire includes 100,000 to 140,000 clones, roughly 90% of them detected once, and approximately 5% sits in the top ten. The chain has TRBV5-1 and TRBJ1-1, with 9 bases identical to TRBD1. Sequencing was carried out using peripheral blood. This receptor was identified in a man between 40 and 49 years old with active or convalescent COVID-19. The CDR3 spells CASSLKQGARFTEAFF. CDR3 sequence (DNA): TGCGCCAGCAGCTTGAAACAGGGGGCGAGATTCACTGAAGCTTTCTTT.